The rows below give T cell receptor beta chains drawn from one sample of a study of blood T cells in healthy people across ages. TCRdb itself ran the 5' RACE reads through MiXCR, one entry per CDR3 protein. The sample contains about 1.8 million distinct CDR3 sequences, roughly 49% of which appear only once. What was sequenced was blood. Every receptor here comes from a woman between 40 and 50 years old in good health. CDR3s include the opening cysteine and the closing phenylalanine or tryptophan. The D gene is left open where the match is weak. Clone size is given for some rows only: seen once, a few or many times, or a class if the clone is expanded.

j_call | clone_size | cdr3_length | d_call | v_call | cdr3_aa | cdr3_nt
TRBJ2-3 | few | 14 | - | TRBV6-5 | CASSYNGGADTQYF | TGTGCCAGCAGTTACAATGGGGGGGCGGATACGCAGTATTTT
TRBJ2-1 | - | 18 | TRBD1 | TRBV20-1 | CSARDSTLTGVSYNEQFF | TGCAGTGCTAGAGATTCTACATTGACAGGGGTGTCCTACAATGAGCAGTTCTTC
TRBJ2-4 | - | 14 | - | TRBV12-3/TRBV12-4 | CASSRTGSPVEQCF | TGTGCCAGCAGTCGTACAGGATCCCCCGTGGAGCAGTGCTTC
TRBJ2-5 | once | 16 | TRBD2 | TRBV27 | CASSGLAGGPGKTQYF | TGTGCCAGCAGTGGGCTAGCGGGGGGGCCAGGGAAGACCCAGTACTTC
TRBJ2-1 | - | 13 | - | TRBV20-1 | CSARSGAGNEQFF | TGCAGTGCACGGTCCGGTGCGGGCAATGAGCAGTTCTTC
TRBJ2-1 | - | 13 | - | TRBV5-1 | CASSWGTYNEQFF | TGCGCCAGCAGCTGGGGGACCTACAATGAGCAGTTCTTC
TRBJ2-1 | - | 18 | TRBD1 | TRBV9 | CAGSVKGSGTGVYNEQFF | TGTGCCGGCAGCGTAAAGGGGTCCGGGACAGGGGTATACAATGAGCAGTTCTTC
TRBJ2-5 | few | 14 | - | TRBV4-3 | CASSQGRVQETQYF | TGCGCCAGCAGCCAAGGCCGGGTTCAAGAGACCCAGTACTTC
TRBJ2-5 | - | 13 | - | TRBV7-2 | CASSLKTPETQYF | TGTGCCAGCAGCTTAAAAACCCCGGAGACCCAGTACTTC
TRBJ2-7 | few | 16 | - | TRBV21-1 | CASSKSGGTGRYEQYF | TGTGCCAGCAGCAAATCCGGGGGGACAGGGCGGTACGAGCAGTACTTC
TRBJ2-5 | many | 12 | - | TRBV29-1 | CSVEGRGETQYF | TGCAGCGTTGAAGGGAGGGGTGAGACCCAGTACTTC
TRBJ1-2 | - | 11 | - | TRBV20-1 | CSVPKAYGYTF | TGCAGTGTCCCAAAGGCCTATGGCTACACCTTC
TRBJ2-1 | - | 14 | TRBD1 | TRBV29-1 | CGSTRPGRGNEQFF | TGCGGCAGCACCAGACCGGGCAGGGGGAATGAGCAGTTCTTC
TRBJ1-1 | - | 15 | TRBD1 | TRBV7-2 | CASSYRRTGATEAFF | TGTGCCAGCAGCTACCGCCGAACAGGGGCCACTGAAGCTTTCTTT